This T cell receptor (beta chain) was recovered during a study of blood T cell repertoires in COVID-19. This CDR3 has 11 residues. Per germline, CDR1 DFQATT and CDR2 SNEGSKA (reference sequence). The age range of participants was about 18 to 95 years, with residence in fewer than 25 US areas. Per the original data handling: Reference gene primer amplification yielded estimated nucleated cell counts. Profiled with immunoSEQ multiplex PCR; TCRdb holds only in-frame clones, not every one. The D gene and trimming were derived from the DNA, and the V and J assignments and clone size from that table. The repertoire consists of fewer than 350,000 clones, with approximately 90% occurring once and the leading ten covering about 2.3%.

The receptor's source is a woman in her forties with acute COVID-19. The sample comprised PBMCs or T cells enriched from blood (not recorded which). V is TRBV20-1 and J is TRBJ1-2, with D tentatively TRBD1 (5 bases). Written as DNA, the CDR3 is TGCAGCGGGGGGACCCCTGATGGCTACACCTTC. Translation gives CSGGTPDGYTF.